This is a list of T cell receptor beta chains from one sample in a study of T cells in Graves' hyperthyroidism and ophthalmopathy. From the multiplex PCR reads, TCRdb called clonotypes with MiXCR, one entry per CDR3 protein. Of approximately 400,000 distinct CDR3 sequences in the sample, 15% to 19% were seen once. The sample consisted of blood. These TCRs come from a young woman with Graves' hyperthyroidism. Each CDR3 is given with its conserved first and last residue. Fields, in order: D gene, V gene, J gene, clone size, CDR3 protein, CDR3 DNA. The D gene is left open where the match is weak. Where a row states a size, it is once, few, many or the class of an expanded clone; other rows omit it.

TRBD1	TRBV12-3/TRBV12-4	TRBJ1-1	many	CASSPDRGWRAFF	TGTGCCAGCAGTCCTGACAGGGGGTGGCGAGCTTTCTTT
NA	TRBV20-1	TRBJ2-7	many	CSASGPASSYEQYF	TGCAGTGCTAGCGGGCCGGCTTCCTCCTACGAGCAGTACTTC
NA	TRBV5-1	TRBJ1-5	NA	CASSLEGDQGQPQHF	TGCGCCAGCAGCTTGGAAGGGGACCAAGGTCAGCCCCAGCATTTT
TRBD1	TRBV7-6	TRBJ1-1	many	CASSVTGGGTEAFF	TGTGCCAGCAGCGTTACAGGGGGGGGCACTGAAGCTTTCTTT
NA	TRBV28	TRBJ1-2	many	CASSFMGVSYGYTF	TGTGCCAGCAGTTTTATGGGAGTGAGCTATGGCTACACCTTC
TRBD1	TRBV11-2	TRBJ2-7	NA	CASSQTGAEQYF	TGTGCCAGCAGCCAAACAGGGGCCGAGCAGTACTTC
NA	TRBV7-9	TRBJ2-1	NA	CASSQDAGISYNEQFF	TGCGCCAGCAGCCAGGATGCGGGGATTTCCTACAATGAGCAGTTCTTC
TRBD2	TRBV5-5	TRBJ2-1	many	CASRNPTSGRNNEQFF	TGTGCCAGCAGAAACCCGACTAGCGGGAGGAACAATGAGCAGTTCTTC
TRBD2	TRBV5-1	TRBJ2-5	many	CASSLAGGIQETQYF	TGCGCCAGCAGCTTGGCCGGGGGGATTCAGGAGACCCAGTACTTC
TRBD1	TRBV2	TRBJ1-3	NA	CASSPPRTGVGGNTIYF	TGTGCCAGCAGTCCCCCTCGGACAGGGGTTGGAGGAAACACCATATATTTT
TRBD1	TRBV27	TRBJ1-6	NA	CASSPHGQGPRNSPLHF	TGTGCCAGCAGTCCCCATGGACAGGGCCCCCGGAATTCACCCCTCCACTTT
TRBD2	TRBV7-2	TRBJ2-4	many	CASSGRGLAAQGAKNIQYF	TGTGCCAGCAGCGGACGGGGACTAGCGGCCCAAGGGGCCAAAAACATTCAGTACTTC
TRBD1	TRBV11-2	TRBJ2-7	many	CASSLGQGAWEQYF	TGTGCCAGCAGCTTAGGGCAGGGGGCTTGGGAGCAGTACTTC
TRBD1	TRBV25-1	TRBJ2-1	once	CASSEYRGNEQFF	TGTGCCAGCAGTGAATACAGGGGGAATGAGCAGTTCTTC
TRBD2	TRBV6-1	TRBJ2-4	few	CASTPGTSGLNIQYF	TGTGCCAGCACCCCCGGGACTAGCGGTTTAAACATTCAGTACTTC
TRBD1	TRBV7-9	TRBJ2-2	NA	CASSPWAGTVFF	TGTGCCAGCAGCCCCTGGGCCGGGACAGTGTTTTTT